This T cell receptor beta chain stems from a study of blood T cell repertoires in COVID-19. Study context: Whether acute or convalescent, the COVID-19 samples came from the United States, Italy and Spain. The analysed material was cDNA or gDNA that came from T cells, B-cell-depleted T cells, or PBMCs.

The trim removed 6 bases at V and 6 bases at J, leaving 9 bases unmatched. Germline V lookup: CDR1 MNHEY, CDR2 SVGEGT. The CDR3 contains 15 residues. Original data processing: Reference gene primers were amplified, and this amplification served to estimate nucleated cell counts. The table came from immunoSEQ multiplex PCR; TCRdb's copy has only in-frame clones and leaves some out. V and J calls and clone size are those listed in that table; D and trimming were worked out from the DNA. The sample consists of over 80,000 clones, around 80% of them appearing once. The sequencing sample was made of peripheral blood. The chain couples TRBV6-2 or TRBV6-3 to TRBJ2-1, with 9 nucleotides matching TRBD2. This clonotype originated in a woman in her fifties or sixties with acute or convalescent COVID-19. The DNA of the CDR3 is TGTGCCAGCAGCTCCGGGACTAGCTTCGTCAATGAGCAGTTCTTC. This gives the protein CASSSGTSFVNEQFF.